The 18 T cell receptor beta chains reported below all come from one sample, sequenced in a study of vaccination and CD4 T cells after COVID-19. Described treatment: roughly ten-day PBMC culture with coronavirus spike peptide pools or control peptides (ViraFEST assay). The assay that was used to sequence DNA from cultured CD4+ T cells was the Oncomine TCR Beta short-read assay. TCRdb re-derived calls from the PCR reads in MiXCR, one entry per CDR3 protein. In the table there are roughly 12,000 distinct CDR3 sequences, over 40% of which are singletons. Their antigens are not known. Sequenced here: cultured CD4+ T cells from blood, sampled after SARS-CoV-2 vaccination. These receptors all come from a human donor with COVID-19.

This clonotype was observed a single time. The chain uses TRBV11-2 and TRBJ2-1; 10 nucleotides align to TRBD2. V gave up 0 bases and J gave up 12 bases; unmatched junction bases: 8. CDR1 is SGHAT and CDR2 is FQNNGV in the germline V gene. The CDR3 is 15 amino acids. CDR3 sequence: CASSLDPAGGPSQFF. The CDR3 DNA is TGTGCCAGCAGCTTAGACCCAGCGGGGGGGCCTTCGCAGTTCTTC.

The genes are TRBV2 and TRBJ1-6; D is uncertain. V was trimmed by 8 bases and J by 6 bases, leaving 11 bases between them. Germline V CDR1 and CDR2: SNHLY, FYNNEI. The CDR3 contains 13 residues. Here the CDR3 DNA reads TGTGCCAGCCGATCCGACCTTAATTCACCCCTCCACTTT. Amino acid sequence: CASRSDLNSPLHF.

The chain joins TRBV27 to TRBJ2-3, with a weak D call TRBD2 (6 bases). The CDR3 spans 14 residues. V dropped 7 bases and J dropped 2 bases, with 13 bases sitting between them. Per the germline V gene, CDR1 is MNHEY and CDR2 is SMNVEV (reference sequence). CDR3 sequence (DNA): TGTGCCAGCACCACGGGGGTGCTCACAGATACGCAGTATTTT. Translating it yields CASTTGVLTDTQYF.

V is TRBV4-1 and J is TRBJ1-4, with a weak D call TRBD1 (6 bases). V dropped 5 bases and J dropped 11 bases, with 24 bases sitting between them. CDR3 length: 16 amino acids. Germline assignment: CDR1 MGHRA and CDR2 YSYEKL. CDR3 in amino acids: CASSSKDGGLRGKLFF. CDR3 nucleotides: TGCGCCAGCAGCTCAAAAGACGGGGGGCTGAGAGGGAAACTGTTTTTT.

The genes are TRBV6-1 and TRBJ1-2, with TRBD1 matching over 7 bases. Per germline, CDR1 MNHNS and CDR2 SASEGT. V lost 6 bases and J lost 0; bases outside the gene matches: 13. This CDR3 spans 17 amino acids. This chain's CDR3 is CASRNLEQGQTNYGYTF. CDR3 bases: TGTGCCAGCAGAAATCTCGAACAGGGGCAAACTAACTATGGCTACACCTTC.

The CDR3 region is CSATSGQETQYF. Here the CDR3 DNA reads TGCAGTGCTACGAGTGGTCAAGAGACCCAGTACTTC. The chain uses TRBV20-1 and TRBJ2-5; D gene unclear. The germline V gene encodes CDR1 DFQATT and CDR2 SNEGSKA (reference sequence). V was shortened by 4 bases and J by 2 bases, with 8 bases between the two germline ends. The CDR3 consists of 12 residues.

The rearrangement links TRBV20-1 to TRBJ2-3, with 9 nucleotides matching TRBD1. V dropped 3 bases and J dropped 1; count of bases not matched to a gene: 5. Germline V gene sequence: CDR1 DFQATT, CDR2 SNEGSKA (reference sequence). The CDR3 totals 15 residues. CDR3 bases: TGCAGTGCTAGCAGCCGGGACAGGGGCACAGATACGCAGTATTTT. Amino acids: CSASSRDRGTDTQYF.

This clonotype was observed once. A read error may produce the germline difference seen at one junction end. The chain recombines TRBV7-7 with TRBJ2-3; perhaps D is TRBD1 or TRBD2 (5 bases each). This CDR3 is built from 14 residues. CDR1 is SSHAT, CDR2 FNYEAQ, per germline (reference sequence). CDR3 residues: CASSPREGYGTQYF. DNA of the CDR3: TGTGCTAGCAGCCCACGTGAGGGGTACGGTACGCAGTATTTT.

The chain carries TRBV5-1 and TRBJ2-5, with 9 bases identical to TRBD2. With 0 bases clipped from V and 5 bases from J, the junction kept 8 bases outside the gene matches. Germline CDR1 is SGHRS and CDR2 is YFSETQ. There are 16 residues in the CDR3. The CDR3 region has the DNA TGCGCCAGCAGCTTGGAAATTAGCGGGGGCAGTGAGACCCAGTACTTC. Protein: CASSLEISGGSETQYF.

V is TRBV19 and J is TRBJ1-5, with 7 nucleotides matching TRBD1. J gave up 5 bases and V 6 bases, and 4 bases lay outside the gene matches. Germline V gene lookup returns CDR1 LNHDA and CDR2 SQIVND (reference sequence). This CDR3 contains 13 residues. The CDR3 sequence is CASRTGYDQPQHF. CDR3 coding DNA: TGTGCCAGTAGGACAGGGTACGATCAGCCCCAGCATTTT.

The V call is TRBV19, the J call TRBJ1-2, with 8 nucleotides matching TRBD1. The CDR3 runs 15 residues. The germline gives CDR1 LNHDA, CDR2 SQIVND (reference sequence). The V and J ends lost 1 base and 4 bases, in that order; junction bases with no gene match: 5. For the CDR3, the DNA is TGTGCCAGTAGTATAGCCGGAACAGGGGGCTATGGCTACACCTTC. It translates to CASSIAGTGGYGYTF.

This sequence joins TRBV5-6 and TRBJ2-7, with TRBD1 identical over 10 bases. With 3 bases clipped from V and 0 bases from J, the junction kept 6 bases outside the gene matches. The CDR3 is made up of 16 amino acids. The germline V gene has CDR1 SGHDT and CDR2 YYEEEE. CDR3 DNA: TGTGCCAGCAGCTCCGGGACAGGGGAGGCCTCCTACGAGCAGTACTTC. Encoded protein: CASSSGTGEASYEQYF.

This rearrangement joins TRBV20-1 to TRBJ2-5, with D possibly being TRBD1 (5 bases). CDR3 size: 12 residues. V was pared by 0 bases and J by 5 bases, with 7 bases between. In germline, CDR1 is DFQATT, CDR2 SNEGSKA (reference sequence). In DNA, the CDR3 is TGCAGTGCTAGAGATGACAGCGAGACCCAGTACTTC. Translated, it gives CSARDDSETQYF.

The CDR3 spells CATSREKVQPQHF. The CDR3 DNA follows: TGTGCCACCAGCAGAGAGAAGGTTCAGCCCCAGCATTTT. This sequence joins TRBV15 and TRBJ1-5, with unresolved D. The CDR3 runs 13 residues. The germline V and J ends were trimmed by 0 bases and 6 bases, with 6 bases remaining between them. Germline CDR1 is LNHNV and CDR2 is YYDKDF (reference sequence).

CDR3 bases: TGCGCCAGCAGACAGGACTTTCGGGCCGGGGAGCTGTTTTTT. As protein: CASRQDFRAGELFF. The chain joins TRBV10-1 to TRBJ2-2; D may be TRBD1 or TRBD2 (5 bases each). V was clipped by 6 bases and J by 6 bases, with 14 bases between them. The CDR3 has 14 amino acids. Germline V CDR1 and CDR2: WNHNN, SYGVQD (reference sequence).

This clonotype has more than one count but fewer than ten. This sequence joins TRBV7-8 and TRBJ1-3; no reliable D call. V lost 1 base and J lost 3, with 10 bases in between. Germline-derived CDR1 and CDR2 are SGHVS and FQNEAQ. CDR3 length equals 15 residues. Here the CDR3 reads CASSLERGIGNTIYF. The CDR3 DNA reads as TGTGCCAGCAGCTTAGAGCGGGGTATTGGAAACACCATATATTTT. Looking up the rest from reference TRBV7-8 and TRBJ1-3 gives the full variable domain: GAGVSQSPRYKVAKRGQDVALRCDPISGHVSLFWYQQALGQGPEFLTYFQNEAQLDKSGLPSDRFFAERPEGSVSTLKIQRTQQEDSAVYLCASSLERGIGNTIYFGEGSWLTVV.

This chain connects TRBV12-3 or TRBV12-4 to TRBJ1-2; TRBD1 agrees at 8 bases. Losses at the gene ends were 1 base for V and 6 bases for J; bases not matched to a gene: 10. CDR3 length: 16 amino acids. CDR3 sequence reads: CASSLGAGGELNGYTF. CDR3 nucleotides: TGTGCCAGCAGTTTAGGGGCAGGGGGCGAGCTAAATGGCTACACCTTC.

The chain is built from TRBV19 and TRBJ1-2; 7 bases fit TRBD1. Unmatched junction bases numbered 9, after V lost 5 bases and J lost 3 bases. The V gene's germline CDR1 is LNHDA and CDR2 SQIVND (reference sequence). The CDR3 runs to 15 residues. The CDR3 region has the DNA TGTGCCAGTAGTCCCGGACAGGAGGAATACTATGGCTACACCTTC. It is translated as CASSPGQEEYYGYTF.